The entry below describes one TCR beta chain. What it binds is unknown. This CDR3 spans 12 amino acids. Trimming removed 6 bases from V and 4 bases from J, with 10 bases in between. In germline, CDR1 is SNHLY, CDR2 FYNNEI. Treatment: oral pan-JAK inhibitor, 5-10 mg twice daily. Patients with alopecia areata provided lesional scalp punch biopsies as well as peripheral blood. The sample is drawn from a study of CD8+ T cells in alopecia areata. Study-wide context: A regimen of oral tofacitinib, 5 to 10 mg twice daily, was given to treated patients. Affected scalp percentage gauged treated patients' severity. Notes on the study in general: Among the top 100, expanded CD8+ clones were significantly decreased by tofacitinib, as was scalp clonality.

As the sequencing template, cDNA was produced by extracting RNA and reverse transcribing it. Assay: immunoSEQ multiplex PCR; the TCRdb copy retains only in-frame clones and omits some. Of 150,000 to 200,000 clones detected, about three fifths appear once; the ten largest clones hold roughly 0.85%. The sample was CD4+ T cells sorted from blood, taken at week 4, from a patient treated with tofacitinib. The rearrangement joins TRBV2 to TRBJ2-7, with D unresolved. The TCR originated in a human donor with alopecia areata. The CDR3 protein is CASSVADYEQYF. In DNA form, the CDR3 reads TGTGCCAGCAGCGTCGCAGATTACGAGCAGTACTTC.